The entry below describes one TCR beta chain. Assay: immunoSEQ multiplex PCR; the TCRdb copy retains only in-frame clones and omits some. The table lists around 2.1 million clones, under 95% of them singletons. Germline assignment: CDR1 LNHDA and CDR2 SQIVND (reference sequence). Trimming shortened V by 10 bases and J by 10 bases, and 20 bases separated the two germline ends. The CDR3 contains 13 residues. These data are taken from a study of shared clonotypes between healthy human individuals. As defined, naive CD8 cells were CD45RO-negative and positively selected for CCR7, with terminally differentiated effector memory CD45RA+ cells excluded.

This sequence originates from a man between 18 and 35 years old in good health. Some clones in this sample may be carry-over from other donors' samples. The specimen was naive CD8+ T cells from PBMCs. The chain combines TRBV19 with TRBJ2-1; D is possibly TRBD2 (5 bases). The CDR3 DNA reads as TGTGCCACCGGCGAAAAATTACTAGGGGAGCAGTTCTTC. As protein: CATGEKLLGEQFF.